Detailed here is one T cell receptor (beta chain). The sample is drawn from a study of T cell responses to AZD1222 COVID-19 vaccine. The protocol was immunoSEQ multiplex PCR, while the TCRdb copy is restricted to in-frame clones and leaves out a portion. The sample consists of about 140,000 clones, around 90% of them appearing once. The CDR3 runs to 14 residues. The germline V and J ends were trimmed by 5 bases and 4 bases, with 14 bases remaining between them. In germline, CDR1 is MGHRA, CDR2 YSYEKL. Here the sequenced sample was peripheral blood, taken on day 0 of AZD1222 vaccination. This clonotype was sampled from an adult in good health. The chain joins TRBV4-1 to TRBJ1-1, with D possibly being TRBD1 (5 bases). CDR3 sequence reads: CASSSPTGGTEAFF. In nucleotides, the CDR3 is TGCGCCAGCAGCTCCCCCACGGGGGGCACTGAAGCTTTCTTT.